The following is a T cell receptor beta chain sequence with its context. The data belong to a study of blood T cell repertoires in COVID-19. Study in general: COVID-19 samples, acute and convalescent, were from the United States, Italy and Spain. The analysed material was cDNA or gDNA that came from T cells, B-cell-depleted T cells, or PBMCs.

The CDR3 length is 12 residues. V was trimmed by 2 bases and J by 7 bases, leaving 5 bases between them. In germline, CDR1 is LNHDA, CDR2 SQIVND (reference sequence). Authors' analysis steps: Counts of nucleated cells, estimated from reference gene primer amplification, were obtained. Sequenced by immunoSEQ multiplex PCR; TCRdb stores in-frame clones only, minus some. That table furnishes V, J and clone size, whereas the DNA furnished D and trimming. The sample holds about 300,000 clones, over 75% seen once. The chain joins TRBV19 to TRBJ1-4; D is uncertain. Sequencing was done on a sample of peripheral blood. The sequence came from a human donor in a cohort sampled during active COVID-19. CDR3 nucleotide sequence: TGTGCCAGTAGTATATCAGGTGAAAAACTGTTTTTT. Its protein is CASSISGEKLFF.